The T cell receptor beta chain under discussion was sequenced for a study of PD-1 blockade in mismatch repair-deficient tumors. TCRdb's copy holds only in-frame clones and misses some; the assay was immunoSEQ multiplex PCR. The table shows 120,000 or so clones, with about nine tenths occurring only once. The CDR3 has 15 amino acids. V lost 5 bases, J lost 2 bases, and 13 bases lay in between. The germline CDR1 and CDR2 sequences are MNHEY and SVGAGI. This sequence joins TRBV6-5 and TRBJ1-5, with D possibly being TRBD1 (6 bases). The receptor was isolated from an adult with mismatch repair-deficient cancer. The sequences come from peripheral blood, collected approximately 69 weeks after starting pembrolizumab. The CDR3 protein is CASSITTGGNQPQHF. The CDR3 DNA follows: TGTGCCAGCAGTATAACGACAGGCGGCAATCAGCCCCAGCATTTT.